Listed below are T cell receptor beta chains from one sample, sequenced in a study of blood T cell repertoires in COVID-19. Repertoires were generated with immunoSEQ multiplex PCR, while TCRdb's copy carries only in-frame clones and drops some. The sample lists tens of thousands of clones, around nine tenths seen once, with 5% to 6.5% in the top ten. The sample was peripheral blood. Receptors were obtained from a man aged 50 or older with active COVID-19. CDR3s include the opening cysteine and the closing phenylalanine or tryptophan. D genes are given only for firm matches. Clone size is not always given. Where it is, it says once, few, many or a class for expanded clones.

>TRBV2|-|TRBJ2-1|-
TGTGCCAGCAAGAACGGGGACAATGAGCAGTTCTTC
CASKNGDNEQFF
>TRBV2|few|TRBJ2-7|-
TGTGCCAGCAGTGAAGCGGGCACCGTGGAGCAGTACTTC
CASSEAGTVEQYF
>TRBV5-6|-|TRBJ2-1|-
TGTGCCAGCAGCTTGAGCTCCAACAATGAGCAGTTCTTC
CASSLSSNNEQFF
>TRBV5-1|-|TRBJ1-6|TRBD1
TGCGCCAGCAGCCTAGGGACAGGGACTAATAATTCACCCCTCCACTTT
CASSLGTGTNNSPLHF
>TRBV6-2/TRBV6-3|-|TRBJ1-1|-
TGTGCCAGCAGTTATACACGGGACACTGAAGCTTTCTTT
CASSYTRDTEAFF
>TRBV6-2/TRBV6-3|-|TRBJ2-6|-
TGTGCCAGCAGTTACGGCAGGGTGTCCGGGGCCAACGTCCTGACTTTC
CASSYGRVSGANVLTF
>TRBV19|few|TRBJ2-1|TRBD2
TGTGCCAGTACCCCGAGGGGGTGGACTAGCGGCCTTCACAATGAGCAGTTCTTC
CASTPRGWTSGLHNEQFF
>TRBV29-1|-|TRBJ1-1|-
TGCAGCGCCCGCGGGACGGGACCTGAAGCTTTCTTT
CSARGTGPEAFF
>TRBV11-2|-|TRBJ1-5|-
TGTGCCAGCAGCTTAGATCCCAACGGCGGGCAGCCCCAGCATTTT
CASSLDPNGGQPQHF
>TRBV7-9|once|TRBJ1-1|TRBD1
TGTGCCAGCAGCTTAGCGGGACAGCTGAACACTGAAGCTTTCTTT
CASSLAGQLNTEAFF
>TRBV6-2/TRBV6-3|-|TRBJ2-5|TRBD2
TGTGCCAGCAGTTCGCCCCGGGCGGGGGGGCAAGAGACCCAGTACTTC
CASSSPRAGGQETQYF
>TRBV2|-|TRBJ2-2|-
TGTGCCAGCAGACTCACAGGGTCCACCGGGGAGCTGTTTTTT
CASRLTGSTGELFF
>TRBV5-5|-|TRBJ2-7|-
TGTGCCAGCAGCTTGGGACAGGCTGGAGAGCAGTACTTC
CASSLGQAGEQYF
>TRBV28|-|TRBJ2-3|-
TGTGCCAGCACCCCTTCAGCCCCCCAGGGAGGCCCAGATACGCAGTATTTT
CASTPSAPQGGPDTQYF
>TRBV24-1|-|TRBJ1-4|-
TGTGCCACCAGTGATTCTACCCCAAGGGAGAGCGAAAAACTGTTTTTT
CATSDSTPRESEKLFF
>TRBV30|-|TRBJ1-1|-
TGTGCCTGGAGCGCCGGAGGAGAAACTGAAGCTTTCTTT
CAWSAGGETEAFF
>TRBV6-5|-|TRBJ1-2|TRBD1
TGTGCCAGCAGTTTACCGGGACAGTCCTATGGCTACACCTTC
CASSLPGQSYGYTF
>TRBV28|-|TRBJ1-4|TRBD1
TGTGCCAGCAGTCTCGGACAGGGGACAACTAATGAAAAACTGTTTTTT
CASSLGQGTTNEKLFF
>TRBV27|-|TRBJ1-2|-
TGTGCCAGCAGTCCTGACAGGAGCTATGGCTACACCTTC
CASSPDRSYGYTF
>TRBV4-3|-|TRBJ1-4|TRBD1
TGCGCCAGCAGCCGCCTGACAGGGGGCGGGAGTGAAAAACTGTTTTTT
CASSRLTGGGSEKLFF
>TRBV29-1|-|TRBJ1-2|-
TGCAGCGTTGAACTGAACTATGGCTACACCTTC
CSVELNYGYTF
>TRBV7-8|-|TRBJ2-1|TRBD2
TGTGCCAGCAGCTTTCTCGGGGTAGCGGGAGCCGGTGAGCAGTTCTTC
CASSFLGVAGAGEQFF
>TRBV14|-|TRBJ1-6|TRBD1
TGTGCCAGCAGCCGGACAGGGAATTCACCCCTCCACTTT
CASSRTGNSPLHF
>TRBV6-5|-|TRBJ1-1|-
TGTGCCAGCAGTCCTCGGGTTTTGAGCACTGAAGCTTTCTTT
CASSPRVLSTEAFF
>TRBV5-5|-|TRBJ2-3|TRBD2
TGTGCCAGCAGCCGTGGGGTAGCGGGTACAGATACGCAGTATTTT
CASSRGVAGTDTQYF
>TRBV4-3|-|TRBJ2-2|TRBD2
TGCGCCAGCAGCCAAGAGATCGGGGGACTAGCGGGAGAAGGGGACACCGGGGAGCTGTTTTTT
CASSQEIGGLAGEGDTGELFF
>TRBV19|-|TRBJ1-2|-
TGTGCCAGTAAACGTAACTTAAACTATGGCTACACCTTC
CASKRNLNYGYTF
>TRBV7-2|-|TRBJ2-7|TRBD2
TGTGCCAGCAGCTCGCCCTCCGGGACTAGTGAAAGGGAGCAGTACTTC
CASSSPSGTSEREQYF
>TRBV30|-|TRBJ1-2|TRBD1
TGTGCCTGGAGCCAGAACAGGGGGGTAAACTATGGCTACACCTTC
CAWSQNRGVNYGYTF
>TRBV7-9|few|TRBJ1-1|-
TGTGCCAGCAGTAGAGAGGGGGAGAGAGCTTTCTTT
CASSREGERAFF
>TRBV7-9|-|TRBJ2-1|TRBD2
TGTGCCAGCAGCTTCGGACTAGCGGGAGGGTCCTACAATGAGCAGTTCTTC
CASSFGLAGGSYNEQFF
>TRBV5-6|-|TRBJ1-6|-
TGTGCCAGCAGCTTGGAGCTGAAGAATTCACCCCTCCACTTT
CASSLELKNSPLHF
>TRBV27|-|TRBJ2-7|TRBD1
TGTGCCAGCAGTACCAAACCAGGGGGTGGGGCCTACGAGCAGTACTTC
CASSTKPGGGAYEQYF
>TRBV6-6|-|TRBJ2-4|TRBD2
TGTGCCAGCAGCTACGGGACTAGCAAAAACATTCAGTACTTC
CASSYGTSKNIQYF
>TRBV4-3|-|TRBJ2-4|-
TGCGCCAGCAGCCAGGACCCCCCAAGGGAGTTAACCAAAAACATTCAGTACTTC
CASSQDPPRELTKNIQYF
>TRBV28|-|TRBJ1-4|-
TGTGCCAGCAGTTTACCCCGGGCAACTAATGAAAAACTGTTTTTT
CASSLPRATNEKLFF
>TRBV7-9|once|TRBJ1-2|-
TGTGCCAGCAGCTGGGGGCAGTACTATGGCTACACCTTC
CASSWGQYYGYTF
>TRBV30|-|TRBJ2-7|-
TGTGCCTGGAGCCGAACAGCTCTCGAGCAGTACTTC
CAWSRTALEQYF
>TRBV7-8|-|TRBJ1-1|TRBD1
TGTGCCAGCAGCACCCAGGGGGCCGCGAACACTGAAGCTTTCTTT
CASSTQGAANTEAFF
>TRBV11-2|-|TRBJ2-7|-
TGTGCCAGCAGCTTGGTGGACTTTTGGCTCACCTACGAGCAGTACTTC
CASSLVDFWLTYEQYF
>TRBV6-1|-|TRBJ2-4|-
TGTGCCAGCCTCGAGCGGTCCAAAAACATTCAGTACTTC
CASLERSKNIQYF
>TRBV6-2/TRBV6-3|-|TRBJ2-5|-
TGTGCCAGCAGTTACATGACGACGGCGGGCGAGACCCAGTACTTC
CASSYMTTAGETQYF
>TRBV30|once|TRBJ1-1|-
TGTGCCTGGAGTCCTCCCGCCGGTCTGAACACTGAAGCTTTCTTT
CAWSPPAGLNTEAFF
>TRBV6-5|-|TRBJ2-7|TRBD2
TGTGCCAGCAGCTATCGACTAGCGGGTTCCTACGAGCAGTACTTC
CASSYRLAGSYEQYF
>TRBV10-3|-|TRBJ2-7|TRBD2
TGTGCCATCCATTCTAGCGGGAGCTACGAGCAGTACTTC
CAIHSSGSYEQYF
>TRBV3-1/TRBV3-2|once|TRBJ1-4|-
TGTGCCAGCTGTCGGGGTTCAACTAATGAAAAACTGTTTTTT
CASCRGSTNEKLFF
>TRBV27|-|TRBJ2-1|-
TGTGCCAGCGTTGGAAGCGATGAGCAGTTCTTC
CASVGSDEQFF
>TRBV4-2|-|TRBJ2-1|TRBD2
TGTGCCAGCAGCCAAGGGGGACTAGCGGTCTACAATGAGCAGTTCTTC
CASSQGGLAVYNEQFF
>TRBV29-1|-|TRBJ2-1|-
TGCAGCGTTGAAGGGTTAGCCTTGAGGAATGAGCAGTTCTTC
CSVEGLALRNEQFF
>TRBV28|-|TRBJ2-3|TRBD2
TGTGCCAGCAGTCTAGCGGGAGCAACAGATACGCAGTATTTT
CASSLAGATDTQYF
>TRBV6-4|-|TRBJ2-2|-
TGTGCCAGCAGTACAGGGGAGGCCGGGGAGCTGTTTTTT
CASSTGEAGELFF
>TRBV5-1|-|TRBJ2-3|-
TGCGCCAGCAGGCGGGACAGCAGCACAGATACGCAGTATTTT
CASRRDSSTDTQYF
>TRBV2|-|TRBJ1-1|TRBD1
TGTGCCAGCCGGGGACAGACGACTGAAGCTTTCTTT
CASRGQTTEAFF